These T cell receptor beta chains were read from a single sample in a study of response to subunit inactivated influenza vaccine. Each CDR3 protein is one row after TCRdb ran MiXCR on the RT-PCR reads. In the table there are over 150,000 distinct CDR3 sequences, roughly an eighth of which are singletons. The material sequenced was CD8+ T cells sorted from PBMCs, taken around 5 days after vaccination. Receptors were obtained from a middle-aged man who received an inactivated influenza vaccine. The CDR3 runs from the conserved cysteine through the conserved F or W. D genes are given only for firm matches. Only some rows state a clone size, as once, few, many or a class for expanded clones.

>TRBV7-9|TRBJ2-7|14|TRBD2|NA
CASTGTSGSHEQYF
TGTGCCAGCACCGGGACTAGCGGGAGCCACGAGCAGTACTTC
>TRBV29-1|TRBJ2-2|14|TRBD2|many
CSVESSGYTGELFF
TGCAGCGTTGAGTCTAGCGGTTACACCGGGGAGCTGTTTTTT
>TRBV11-2|TRBJ1-3|16|TRBD1|few
CASSPPPGQALNTIYF
TGTGCCAGCAGCCCGCCTCCGGGACAGGCCCTAAACACCATATATTTT
>TRBV9|TRBJ2-5|15|NA|NA
CASSPSGATQETQYF
TGTGCCAGCAGCCCCAGTGGGGCAACCCAAGAGACCCAGTACTTC
>TRBV12-3/TRBV12-4|TRBJ2-6|16|NA|NA
CASRSSDSSGANVLTF
TGTGCCAGCAGGTCCAGCGACAGCTCTGGGGCCAACGTCCTGACTTTC
>TRBV25-1|TRBJ2-4|19|TRBD2|NA
CASSGYSGRSALAKNIQYF
TGTGCCAGCAGTGGGTATAGCGGGCGTTCCGCTCTAGCCAAAAACATTCAGTACTTC
>TRBV19|TRBJ2-1|13|NA|NA
CASSMGGYNEQFF
TGTGCCAGTAGTATGGGGGGCTACAATGAGCAGTTCTTC
>TRBV7-2|TRBJ2-7|12|NA|once
CASSFTGSEQYF
TGTGCCAGCAGCTTTACAGGATCCGAGCAGTACTTC
>TRBV29-1|TRBJ2-5|14|TRBD2|many
CSVALAGGTGAQYF
TGCAGCGTTGCCTTAGCGGGAGGGACCGGTGCCCAGTACTTC
>TRBV12-3/TRBV12-4|TRBJ1-4|14|NA|many
CASSPDSLGEKLFF
TGTGCCAGCAGCCCTGACAGCTTGGGTGAAAAACTGTTTTTT
>TRBV5-5|TRBJ2-5|15|NA|NA
CASSLVSGWGETQYF
TGTGCCAGCAGCTTGGTTTCAGGGTGGGGGGAGACCCAGTACTTC
>TRBV29-1|TRBJ2-2|14|TRBD1|few
CSVDPRTGSGELFF
TGCAGCGTTGATCCCCGGACAGGGTCGGGGGAGCTGTTTTTT
>TRBV4-3|TRBJ2-5|14|NA|few
CASSQGGNQETQYF
TGCGCCAGCAGCCAAGGCGGAAACCAAGAGACCCAGTACTTC
>TRBV14|TRBJ2-7|16|NA|NA
CASSQGGLWTTYEQYF
TGTGCCAGCAGCCAAGGCGGTCTTTGGACAACCTACGAGCAGTACTTC
>TRBV20-1|TRBJ2-7|16|TRBD1|NA
CSATDPGQGSSYEQYF
TGCAGTGCTACAGACCCGGGACAGGGAAGCTCCTACGAGCAGTACTTC
>TRBV7-8|TRBJ2-1|16|NA|NA
CASPRPGHTPYNEQFF
TGTGCCAGCCCCCGTCCGGGACACACACCCTACAATGAGCAGTTCTTC
>TRBV4-3|TRBJ1-3|15|NA|few
CASSLKGGSGNTIYF
TGCGCCAGCAGCCTCAAGGGTGGCTCTGGAAACACCATATATTTT
>TRBV3-1|TRBJ2-7|14|NA|many
CASSRVSGSYEQYF
TGTGCCAGCAGCCGCGTTTCGGGCTCCTACGAGCAGTACTTC
>TRBV7-9|TRBJ1-4|16|NA|NA
CASSLGISGPNEKLFF
TGTGCCAGCAGCTTAGGGATATCAGGCCCCAATGAAAAACTGTTTTTT
>TRBV7-6|TRBJ1-4|14|NA|NA
CASSLAPQSAELFF
TGTGCCAGCAGCTTAGCGCCCCAGTCCGCAGAACTGTTTTTT
>TRBV4-1|TRBJ2-7|15|NA|NA
CASSQAPGSSYEQYF
TGCGCCAGCAGCCAAGCACCAGGGAGCTCCTACGAGCAGTACTTC
>TRBV4-1|TRBJ2-1|15|NA|few
CASSQAPGGPGEQFF
TGCGCCAGCAGCCAAGCCCCCGGGGGGCCGGGTGAGCAGTTCTTC
>TRBV7-7|TRBJ2-1|18|NA|NA
CASSLAQGPIDPYNEQFF
TGTGCTAGCAGCTTAGCTCAGGGCCCTATCGACCCCTACAATGAGCAGTTCTTC
>TRBV28|TRBJ2-7|12|NA|few
CASARWFYEQYF
TGTGCCAGCGCCCGCTGGTTTTACGAGCAGTACTTC
>TRBV7-9|TRBJ2-1|15|NA|NA
CASSGTMGSYNEQFF
TGTGCCAGCAGCGGGACGATGGGCTCCTACAATGAGCAGTTCTTC
>TRBV12-3/TRBV12-4|TRBJ2-5|18|TRBD1|few
CASARLTLDRERQETQYF
TGTGCCAGCGCCCGTCTAACCTTAGACAGGGAGAGACAAGAGACCCAGTACTTC
>TRBV6-2/TRBV6-3|TRBJ2-1|12|NA|once
CASSDGINEQFF
TGTGCCAGCAGTGACGGGATCAATGAGCAGTTCTTC
>TRBV29-1|TRBJ2-2|14|NA|few
CSPTTAAVTGELFF
TGCAGCCCGACCACCGCTGCGGTCACCGGGGAGCTGTTTTTT
>TRBV7-8|TRBJ2-1|17|TRBD2|many
CASSIWTSGSSYNEQFF
TGTGCCAGCAGCATTTGGACTAGCGGCTCATCCTACAATGAGCAGTTCTTC
>TRBV12-3/TRBV12-4|TRBJ2-5|13|NA|few
CASSLPHQETQYF
TGTGCCAGCAGTTTACCACACCAAGAGACCCAGTACTTC
>TRBV11-1|TRBJ2-2|17|NA|NA
CASSLGDPGLYTGELFF
TGTGCCAGCAGCTTAGGGGACCCGGGACTCTACACCGGGGAGCTGTTTTTT
>TRBV5-1|TRBJ2-3|16|TRBD2|NA
CASSEIAGGIADTQYF
TGCGCCAGCAGCGAAATAGCGGGGGGAATCGCAGATACGCAGTATTTT
>TRBV3-1|TRBJ1-1|15|NA|NA
CASSRVTFRETEAFF
TGTGCCAGCTCCAGGGTCACCTTCAGGGAGACTGAAGCTTTCTTT
>TRBV7-9|TRBJ2-7|13|NA|many
CASSLASPYEQYF
TGTGCCAGCAGCTTAGCGTCTCCCTACGAGCAGTACTTC
>TRBV7-9|TRBJ1-1|14|NA|many
CASSSPGMYTEAFF
TGTGCCAGCAGCTCCCCGGGTATGTACACTGAAGCTTTCTTT
>TRBV11-2|TRBJ2-7|13|NA|NA
CASSFSGSDEQYF
TGTGCCAGCAGCTTCTCGGGGTCCGACGAGCAGTACTTC
>TRBV27|TRBJ2-2|18|TRBD1|few
CASSLIHSNRGNTGELFF
TGTGCCAGCAGCTTAATTCATTCTAACAGGGGAAACACCGGGGAGCTGTTTTTT
>TRBV2|TRBJ1-4|15|NA|NA
CASSVTGRLNEKLFF
TGTGCCAGCAGTGTAACGGGGAGATTAAATGAAAAACTGTTTTTT
>TRBV27|TRBJ2-1|14|TRBD1|many
CASSLDRGINEQFF
TGTGCCAGCAGTTTAGACAGGGGGATAAATGAGCAGTTCTTC
>TRBV24-1|TRBJ2-7|12|NA|few
CATSDAIYEQYF
TGTGCCACCAGTGATGCCATCTACGAGCAGTACTTC
>TRBV5-6|TRBJ2-7|16|NA|NA
CASSLGFLGVPYEQYF
TGTGCCAGCAGCTTGGGGTTCCTGGGGGTCCCCTACGAGCAGTACTTC
>TRBV7-6|TRBJ2-5|15|NA|few
CASSSVAGIQETQYF
TGTGCCAGCAGCTCCGTGGCGGGGATTCAAGAGACCCAGTACTTC
>TRBV4-3|TRBJ2-5|14|TRBD1|few
CASSKQGTQETQYF
TGCGCCAGCAGCAAACAGGGGACCCAAGAGACCCAGTACTTC
>TRBV29-1|TRBJ1-2|12|TRBD1|few
CSAGQEAPGYTF
TGCAGCGCAGGACAGGAGGCCCCTGGCTACACCTTC
>TRBV12-3/TRBV12-4|TRBJ2-1|13|NA|NA
CASSPFRTGEQFF
TGTGCCAGCTCTCCTTTTAGGACGGGAGAGCAGTTCTTC
>TRBV10-2|TRBJ2-2|15|TRBD2|NA
CASSEAGGAVGELFF
TGCGCCAGCAGTGAGGCCGGGGGGGCGGTCGGGGAGCTGTTTTTT
>TRBV9|TRBJ2-1|16|TRBD2|few
CASSEATSGSSNEQFF
TGTGCCAGCAGCGAGGCGACTAGCGGGAGCTCCAATGAGCAGTTCTTC
>TRBV20-1|TRBJ2-5|13|TRBD2|many
CSATGGPQETQYF
TGCAGTGCAACGGGGGGGCCCCAAGAGACCCAGTACTTC
>TRBV3-1|TRBJ2-1|18|TRBD2|NA
CASSQDRSGGSSYNEQFF
TGTGCCAGCAGCCAAGATCGAAGCGGGGGGAGCTCCTACAATGAGCAGTTCTTC
>TRBV24-1|TRBJ1-5|13|NA|few
CATSEGGNQPQHF
TGTGCCACCAGTGAGGGAGGCAATCAGCCCCAGCATTTT
>TRBV12-3/TRBV12-4|TRBJ2-1|15|TRBD1|NA
CASSQSRDRSYEQFF
TGTGCCAGCAGTCAATCCCGGGACAGGTCCTATGAGCAGTTCTTC
>TRBV20-1|TRBJ2-2|17|NA|few
CSARDQYSSWGTGELFF
TGCAGTGCTAGAGATCAATACTCTAGCTGGGGCACCGGGGAGCTGTTTTTT
>TRBV6-1|TRBJ2-7|14|NA|NA
CASSIGDSFDEQYF
TGTGCCAGCAGCATTGGGGACTCCTTCGACGAGCAGTACTTC
>TRBV20-1|TRBJ2-7|13|NA|many
CSARPSHLYEQYF
TGCAGTGCTAGGCCGAGCCACCTCTACGAGCAGTACTTC